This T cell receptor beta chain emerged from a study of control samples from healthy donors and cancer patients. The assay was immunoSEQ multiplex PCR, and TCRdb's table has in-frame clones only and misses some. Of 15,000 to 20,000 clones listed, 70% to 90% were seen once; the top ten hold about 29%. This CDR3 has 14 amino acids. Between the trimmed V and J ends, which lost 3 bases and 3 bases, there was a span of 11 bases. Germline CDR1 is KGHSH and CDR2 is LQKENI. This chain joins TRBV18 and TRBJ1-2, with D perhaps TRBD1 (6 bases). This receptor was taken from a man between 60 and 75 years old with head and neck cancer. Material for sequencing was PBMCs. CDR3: CASSPEQGYYGYTF. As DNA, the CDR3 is TGTGCCAGCTCACCTGAACAGGGATACTATGGCTACACCTTC. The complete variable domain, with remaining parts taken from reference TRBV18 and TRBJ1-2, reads NAGVMQNPRHLVRRRGQEARLRCSPMKGHSHVYWYRQLPEEGLKFMVYLQKENIIDESGMPKERFSAEFPKEGPSILRIQQVVRGDSAAYFCASSPEQGYYGYTFGSGTRLTVV.